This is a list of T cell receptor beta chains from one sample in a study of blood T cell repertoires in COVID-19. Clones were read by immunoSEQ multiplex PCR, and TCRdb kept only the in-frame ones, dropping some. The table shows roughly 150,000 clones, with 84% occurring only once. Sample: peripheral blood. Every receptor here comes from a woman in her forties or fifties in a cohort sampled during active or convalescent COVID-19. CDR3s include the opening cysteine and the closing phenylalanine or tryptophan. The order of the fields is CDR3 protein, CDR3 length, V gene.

CDR3aa: CASSEAPGTGNSNQPQHF
len: 18
v_gene: TRBV6-1

CDR3aa: CASSFTGWQPQHF
len: 13
v_gene: TRBV27

CDR3aa: CASSLGPYYGYTF
len: 13
v_gene: TRBV7-9

CDR3aa: CASSGGTGGQPQHF
len: 14
v_gene: TRBV3-1/TRBV3-2

CDR3aa: CATSDRQGHYGYTF
len: 14
v_gene: TRBV24-1

CDR3aa: CASSRTRTEAFF
len: 12
v_gene: TRBV12-3/TRBV12-4

CDR3aa: CASSRDSQETQYF
len: 13
v_gene: TRBV4-1

CDR3aa: CASSLEDPGGEQYF
len: 14
v_gene: TRBV5-5

CDR3aa: CASRGRPTQGLDGYTF
len: 16
v_gene: TRBV10-2

CDR3aa: CASREYSNRDEQYF
len: 14
v_gene: TRBV2

CDR3aa: CASSILASAGELFF
len: 14
v_gene: TRBV19

CDR3aa: CASSFMQTYEQYF
len: 13
v_gene: TRBV12-3/TRBV12-4

CDR3aa: CASSPGTSGLQETQYF
len: 16
v_gene: TRBV19

CDR3aa: CASSIQAQNEQFF
len: 13
v_gene: TRBV19

CDR3aa: CATSRPGASGTDTQYF
len: 16
v_gene: TRBV24-1

CDR3aa: CASNPTSGNTIYF
len: 13
v_gene: TRBV12-3/TRBV12-4

CDR3aa: CSVGDRGGPSSTEAFF
len: 16
v_gene: TRBV29-1

CDR3aa: CASSLAQSSGGAYEQYF
len: 17
v_gene: TRBV7-2

CDR3aa: CASSNHEDSRPPAFF
len: 15
v_gene: TRBV21-1

CDR3aa: CASNIDTVGRTEAFF
len: 15
v_gene: TRBV28

CDR3aa: CARSDWTGRILSSGANVLTF
len: 20
v_gene: TRBV4-3

CDR3aa: CASSPGGGTRFDGYTF
len: 16
v_gene: TRBV6-6

CDR3aa: CASSLSFADTQYF
len: 13
v_gene: TRBV7-3

CDR3aa: CAISAGLQGTEAFF
len: 14
v_gene: TRBV10-3

CDR3aa: CASSRGQGGVNEQFF
len: 15
v_gene: TRBV6-5

CDR3aa: CASSYAKGSDTQYF
len: 14
v_gene: TRBV6-6

CDR3aa: CASSQGQGAAIQYF
len: 14
v_gene: TRBV5-1

CDR3aa: CASREGLNTEAFF
len: 13
v_gene: TRBV7-9

CDR3aa: CASSQGAGEKLFF
len: 13
v_gene: TRBV18

CDR3aa: CASSQVLRGGKFGTYEQYF
len: 19
v_gene: TRBV14

CDR3aa: CASSPGQGKHTQYF
len: 14
v_gene: TRBV6-5

CDR3aa: CASSLGTSGSNEQFF
len: 15
v_gene: TRBV7-7

CDR3aa: CASSESSIRQQLRYGYTF
len: 18
v_gene: TRBV2

CDR3aa: CASSQTRGTEIFNYGYTF
len: 18
v_gene: TRBV7-9

CDR3aa: CASSPSPGRGSQPQHF
len: 16
v_gene: TRBV7-2

CDR3aa: CASSARQGSTEAFF
len: 14
v_gene: TRBV9

CDR3aa: CASSMPGTGKSYEQYF
len: 16
v_gene: TRBV19

CDR3aa: CASSIVSGGTYEQYF
len: 15
v_gene: TRBV19

CDR3aa: CASSQGFGKAQYF
len: 13
v_gene: TRBV2